This entry describes one T cell receptor beta chain. This entry belongs to a study of blood T cell repertoires in COVID-19. Per germline, CDR1 MGHDK and CDR2 SYGVNS. This CDR3 region has 18 residues. The V and J ends lost 5 bases and 0 bases, in that order; junction bases with no gene match: 14. Profiling relied on immunoSEQ multiplex PCR, and the TCRdb table lists in-frame clones only, not all of them. This sample yields about 210,000 clones, of which approximately 91% are seen a single time; 0.65% to 0.85% belongs to the top ten. This sequence joins TRBV25-1 and TRBJ1-1; 8 bases line up with TRBD1. Material for sequencing was peripheral blood. This TCR derives from a man in his forties with acute or convalescent COVID-19. The CDR3 region has the DNA TGTGCCAGCAGTAAAACAGGGGGGTCAAAATCGATGAACACTGAAGCTTTCTTT. Amino acids: CASSKTGGSKSMNTEAFF.